Listed below are T cell receptor beta chains from one sample, sequenced in a study of blood T cell repertoires in COVID-19. Assay used: immunoSEQ multiplex PCR; TCRdb lists only in-frame clones, some missing. This sample has some 240,000 clones, with approximately 85% found just once. The sequencing input was peripheral blood. All receptors derive from a woman in her 70s with COVID-19, enrolled during active disease. Each CDR3 is given with its conserved first and last residue. D genes are given only for firm matches. Clone size is given for some rows only: seen once, a few or many times, or a class if the clone is expanded.

clone size,V gene,J gene,D gene,CDR3 DNA,CDR3 protein
-,TRBV6-2/TRBV6-3,TRBJ1-5,TRBD1,TGTGCCAGCAGTCTATTGGGACAGTCAAGCAATCAGCCCCAGCATTTT,CASSLLGQSSNQPQHF
-,TRBV29-1,TRBJ2-3,TRBD2,TGCAGCTCCTGGGGGACTAGCGGCACAGATACGCAGTATTTT,CSSWGTSGTDTQYF
-,TRBV9,TRBJ2-5,TRBD1,TGTGCCAGCAGCGCGGCCGGGACAGGGATTAGAGAGACCCAGTACTTC,CASSAAGTGIRETQYF
-,TRBV4-2,TRBJ2-7,TRBD2,TGTGCCAGCAGCCCCCGAGGGGGGACTAGCGATCATCCCTACGAGCAGTACTTC,CASSPRGGTSDHPYEQYF
-,TRBV11-1,TRBJ2-7,-,TGTGCCAGCAGCGACTGGGACACCAGCTCCTACGAGCAGTACTTC,CASSDWDTSSYEQYF
once,TRBV18,TRBJ1-5,-,TGTGCCAGCTCACAGGGAGTCATACTGGACCAGCCCCAGCATTTT,CASSQGVILDQPQHF
once,TRBV6-5,TRBJ1-3,TRBD1,TGTGCCAGCAGACACGACAGGGATGGAAACACCATATATTTT,CASRHDRDGNTIYF
once,TRBV2,TRBJ1-2,-,TGTGCCACCCGTGGGGGCGGCTACACCTTC,CATRGGGYTF
-,TRBV12-3/TRBV12-4,TRBJ1-1,-,TGTGCCAGCAGTTTTTTCAGGAACACTGAAGCTTTCTTT,CASSFFRNTEAFF
-,TRBV19,TRBJ1-3,TRBD1,TGTGCCAGTAGTACTGACAGGGTTTCTGGAAACACCATATATTTT,CASSTDRVSGNTIYF
-,TRBV5-1,TRBJ2-5,-,TGCGCCAGCAGCTCGTCACAGGGAAGCTACGAGACCCAGTACTTC,CASSSSQGSYETQYF
-,TRBV29-1,TRBJ2-1,TRBD2,TGCAGCGTTGGTACTAGCGGGACGGCCAATGAGCAGTTCTTC,CSVGTSGTANEQFF
-,TRBV5-8,TRBJ2-1,TRBD2,TGTGCCAGCAGCTTTCCGAGCGGGACCCGATTCTCCTACAATGAGCAGTTCTTC,CASSFPSGTRFSYNEQFF
-,TRBV6-6,TRBJ2-1,-,TGTGCCAGCAGTCCTACTGGGACTCTCACCAATGAGCAGTTCTTC,CASSPTGTLTNEQFF
-,TRBV5-1,TRBJ2-5,-,TGCGCCAGCCGTCAGGGCCCACAAGAGACCCAGTACTTC,CASRQGPQETQYF
-,TRBV7-2,TRBJ2-2,-,TGTGCCAGCAGCCATGACCCTTTTGGGCCCGGGGAGCTGTTTTTT,CASSHDPFGPGELFF
-,TRBV5-4,TRBJ2-5,TRBD1,TGTGCCAGCAGCGGCCGCCAGGGGGTCGGGGAGACCCAGTACTTC,CASSGRQGVGETQYF
-,TRBV27,TRBJ1-1,TRBD1,TGTGCCAGCAGCCCCCGCGGACAGGGTGTCACTGAAGCTTTCTTT,CASSPRGQGVTEAFF
-,TRBV15,TRBJ1-3,TRBD1,TGTGCCACCAGCAGAGAGGACAGGGCCGGAAACACCATATATTTT,CATSREDRAGNTIYF
-,TRBV7-2,TRBJ2-7,TRBD1,TGTGCCAGCAGCCCCGGCAGGACAGGGGCCGATGGGCAGTACTTC,CASSPGRTGADGQYF
-,TRBV5-1,TRBJ1-1,-,TGCGCCACCCGAGGGGGTACAGTAGGGTCGGTTAGTGAAGCTTTCTTT,CATRGGTVGSVSEAFF
-,TRBV19,TRBJ1-3,TRBD1,TGTGCCAGTAGCCTGACAGGGTGGTCTGGAAACACCATATATTTT,CASSLTGWSGNTIYF
once,TRBV3-1/TRBV3-2,TRBJ1-6,TRBD1,TGTGCCAGCAGCCAGGGACAGGGCAGTTCACCCCTCCACTTT,CASSQGQGSSPLHF
-,TRBV4-2,TRBJ1-5,-,TGTGCCAGCAGCCAACTCCGGAATCAGCCCCAGCATTTT,CASSQLRNQPQHF
-,TRBV11-1,TRBJ2-5,TRBD2,TGTGCCAGCACCGCGGGGGGCAGACAAGAGACCCAGTACTTC,CASTAGGRQETQYF
-,TRBV28,TRBJ2-7,TRBD2,TGTGCCAGCAGTTTATGGACTAGCGGGAGCTCCTACGAGCAGTACTTC,CASSLWTSGSSYEQYF
-,TRBV4-2,TRBJ2-5,-,TGTGCCAGCAGCCAACCCCTCCACGGAGAGAAAGAGACCCAGTACTTC,CASSQPLHGEKETQYF
-,TRBV5-8,TRBJ1-5,-,TGTGCCAGCAGATTAGGGGTTCAGCCCCAGCATTTT,CASRLGVQPQHF
once,TRBV7-2,TRBJ1-2,-,TGTGCCAGCAGCTTAAACACCCAATGGCCTTTTTATGGCTACACCTTC,CASSLNTQWPFYGYTF
-,TRBV3-1/TRBV3-2,TRBJ2-2,-,TGTGCCAGCAGCCGAAACAGGGCAGGATTTCCCGGGGAGCTGTTTTTT,CASSRNRAGFPGELFF
-,TRBV7-2,TRBJ2-1,-,TGTGCCAGCAGCTTAGCGGCAGTCAATGAGCAGTTCTTC,CASSLAAVNEQFF
-,TRBV29-1,TRBJ1-1,-,TGCAGCGTTGCCCACGGGGACACTGAAGCTTTCTTT,CSVAHGDTEAFF
-,TRBV4-3,TRBJ1-2,-,TGCGCCAGCAGCCAAGAGGTACCACAGACAGCTCCTAACTATGGCTACACCTTC,CASSQEVPQTAPNYGYTF
-,TRBV30,TRBJ1-4,TRBD1,TGTGCCTGTGGACAGGGAGGATCAACTAATGAAAAACTGTTTTTT,CACGQGGSTNEKLFF
-,TRBV6-5,TRBJ2-5,TRBD1,TGTGCCAGCAGTTGGGACAGACAAGAGACCCAGTACTTC,CASSWDRQETQYF
-,TRBV10-3,TRBJ1-3,TRBD1,TGTGCCTTCCAAACAGGGGTTTTTGGAAACACCATATATTTT,CAFQTGVFGNTIYF
-,TRBV5-4,TRBJ2-2,TRBD1,TGTGCCAGCAGAACCGGGACAGTGAACACCGGGGAGCTGTTTTTT,CASRTGTVNTGELFF
-,TRBV7-2,TRBJ1-6,-,TGTGCCAGCAGCTTAGGGGGCCCCTATAATTCACCCCTCCACTTT,CASSLGGPYNSPLHF
-,TRBV3-1/TRBV3-2,TRBJ1-2,-,TGTGCCAGCAGCCAAGCCAGGACTAAACGGGGTCATGGCTACACCTTC,CASSQARTKRGHGYTF
-,TRBV5-6,TRBJ1-3,-,TGTGCCAGCAGCTTTGGCAGGGCTTCTGGAAACACCATATATTTT,CASSFGRASGNTIYF
-,TRBV5-1,TRBJ2-3,-,TGCGCCAGCAGCTTGCCGGGGAACACAGATACGCAGTATTTT,CASSLPGNTDTQYF
-,TRBV18,TRBJ2-5,TRBD1,TGTGCCAGCTCACTTAACAGGGGGACCCAAGAGACCCAGTACTTC,CASSLNRGTQETQYF
-,TRBV10-3,TRBJ2-1,-,TGTGCCATCAGTTCCGTGGGACTGATTAATGAGCAGTTCTTC,CAISSVGLINEQFF
-,TRBV3-1/TRBV3-2,TRBJ2-7,TRBD2,TGTGCCAGCAGCCCTAGCGGGGGGATCCTCGAGCAGTACTTC,CASSPSGGILEQYF
-,TRBV5-4,TRBJ1-4,-,TGTGCCAGCAGCTTGGACGGGAAAACTAATGAAAAACTGTTTTTT,CASSLDGKTNEKLFF
-,TRBV30,TRBJ2-3,TRBD2,TGTGCCTGGGATAAAGGGACTAGCGGGAGGGAGGATACGCAGTATTTT,CAWDKGTSGREDTQYF
few,TRBV28,TRBJ1-5,-,TGTGCCAGCCAAGATCGGGGCAATCAGCCCCAGCATTTT,CASQDRGNQPQHF
-,TRBV9,TRBJ1-5,TRBD1,TGTGCCAGCAGCGGAGGGACAGGGTATAGCAATCAGCCCCAGCATTTT,CASSGGTGYSNQPQHF
-,TRBV2,TRBJ2-2,-,TGTGCCAGATCCGGGGGATTGGACACCGGGGAGCTGTTTTTT,CARSGGLDTGELFF
-,TRBV9,TRBJ1-2,-,TGTGCCAGCAATCCTTCCCCGTATAACTATGGCTACACCTTC,CASNPSPYNYGYTF
-,TRBV7-2,TRBJ2-7,TRBD2,TGTGCCAGCAGCTTGGGGGGGGTAAATTCCTACGAGCAGTACTTC,CASSLGGVNSYEQYF
-,TRBV7-8,TRBJ1-2,-,TGTGCCAGCAGCTTAGCGCCGGGGGTTAGCTATGGCTACACCTTC,CASSLAPGVSYGYTF
-,TRBV6-5,TRBJ1-5,-,TGTGCCAGCAGGCGGACAGTTAATCAGCCCCAGCATTTT,CASRRTVNQPQHF
-,TRBV4-2,TRBJ2-3,TRBD2,TGTGCCAGCAGCCCCGGGGGGGACACAGATACGCAGTATTTT,CASSPGGDTDTQYF
-,TRBV11-3,TRBJ1-5,-,TGTGCCAGCAGCGCAGGGATCTATCAGCCCCAGCATTTT,CASSAGIYQPQHF
-,TRBV19,TRBJ1-6,TRBD1,TGTGCCAGTAGGTCCGGGACAGGGGGAATCTCCTATAATTCACCCCTCCACTTT,CASRSGTGGISYNSPLHF